These T cell receptor beta chains were read from a single sample in a study of T cells after yellow fever vaccination. TCRdb analysed the 5' RACE reads with MiXCR anew, one entry per CDR3 protein. The table includes around 88,000 distinct CDR3 sequences, more than 10% detected once. Source: CD8+ T cells not binding an NS4B(214-222) dextramer, sorted from PBMCs, taken 21 days after the first yellow fever vaccination. All receptors derive from a young man who received the YFV17D yellow fever vaccine. Each CDR3 is given without its conserved first and last residue.

TRBV5-1	TRBJ1-2	ASSDGGYGYT
TRBV20-1	TRBJ1-1	SLDNTEAF
TRBV5-1	TRBJ1-2	ASSRKAPGNGYT
TRBV4-1	TRBJ1-5	ASSQATETFNQPQH
TRBV5-1	TRBJ2-7	ASSGRPGTAPYEQY
TRBV7-9	TRBJ2-7	ASSLESYEQY
TRBV5-1	TRBJ2-2	ASSATGERNTGELF
TRBV4-1	TRBJ2-7	ASSHQGTYEQY
TRBV12-3/TRBV12-4	TRBJ1-5	ASSLGQFNQPQH
TRBV9	TRBJ1-1	ASSVGGIGTEAF
TRBV4-1	TRBJ2-7	ASSQERDNYEQY
TRBV11-2	TRBJ2-1	ASSLELAGALVGNEQF
TRBV6-5	TRBJ2-1	ASSYSLGTGGYNEQF
TRBV29-1	TRBJ1-1	SGGVGEAF
TRBV7-6	TRBJ2-7	ASSSIGGQGSYEQY
TRBV6-5	TRBJ1-1	ASSPGQGARRTEAF
TRBV12-3/TRBV12-4	TRBJ1-1	ASRTGDTEAF
TRBV7-6	TRBJ1-5	ASSLYGYQPQH
TRBV6-5	TRBJ2-1	ASSYSSGVSNEQF
TRBV4-1	TRBJ1-4	ASSQERLPGGELF
TRBV5-6	TRBJ2-3	ASSLEGLAGGLTQY
TRBV6-5	TRBJ1-1	ASSWGSEAF
TRBV11-2	TRBJ2-5	ASSLYPKTGQGQETQY
TRBV10-2	TRBJ2-1	ASSERGLSQEQF
TRBV29-1	TRBJ2-7	SVERGLLSYEQY
TRBV24-1	TRBJ2-1	ATSDSTSGGYNEQF
TRBV19	TRBJ2-1	ASSPEDRGRNEQF
TRBV12-3/TRBV12-4	TRBJ1-2	ASSYRDGGYT
TRBV4-1	TRBJ2-1	ASSQDRSGVRAYNEQF
TRBV9	TRBJ2-7	ASSADGPHEQY
TRBV6-2/TRBV6-3	TRBJ1-1	ASSYSNRLEAF
TRBV4-3	TRBJ1-5	ASSQDRGVSFNQPQH
TRBV4-1	TRBJ1-2	ASSQKLAYGYT